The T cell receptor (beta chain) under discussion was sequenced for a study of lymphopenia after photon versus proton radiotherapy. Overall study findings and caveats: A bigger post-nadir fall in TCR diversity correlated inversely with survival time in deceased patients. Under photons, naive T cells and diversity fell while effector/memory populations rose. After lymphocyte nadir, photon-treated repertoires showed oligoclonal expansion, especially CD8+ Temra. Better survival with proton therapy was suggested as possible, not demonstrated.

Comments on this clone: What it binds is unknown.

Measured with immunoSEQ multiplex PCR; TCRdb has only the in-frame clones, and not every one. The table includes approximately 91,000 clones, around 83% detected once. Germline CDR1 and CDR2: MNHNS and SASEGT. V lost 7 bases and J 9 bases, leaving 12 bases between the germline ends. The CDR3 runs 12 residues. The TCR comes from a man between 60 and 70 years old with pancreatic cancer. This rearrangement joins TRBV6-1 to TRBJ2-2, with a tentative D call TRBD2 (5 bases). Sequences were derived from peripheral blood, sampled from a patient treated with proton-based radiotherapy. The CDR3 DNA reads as TGTGCCAGCACGGACGCTAGCTGGGAGCTGTTTTTT. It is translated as CASTDASWELFF.